The 25 T cell receptor beta chains below were found in one sample sequenced in a study of T cells in Graves' hyperthyroidism and ophthalmopathy. What was amplified from RNA transcripts were TCR beta CDR3 regions. Using the HTBI primer set, a first-round RT-PCR was run on the TCR CDR3. TCRdb analysed the multiplex PCR reads with MiXCR anew, one entry per CDR3 protein. Of some 690,000 distinct CDR3 sequences in the sample, 15% to 20% were seen once. Sequences were obtained from blood. These receptors were collected from a middle-aged man with Graves' hyperthyroidism.

The rearrangement links TRBV24-1 to TRBJ2-3; D is unresolved. This CDR3 comprises 13 residues. V was pared by 4 bases and J by 2 bases, with 6 bases between. Germline assignment: CDR1 KGHDR and CDR2 SFDVKD. The CDR3 coding sequence is TGTGCCACCAGTGAAGGGCCCACAGATACGCAGTATTTT. Its translation: CATSEGPTDTQYF.

The table lists this clonotype with a few counts. The CDR3 here is CAIMAGAPTDTQYF. DNA for the CDR3: TGTGCCATCATGGCGGGGGCCCCCACAGATACGCAGTATTTT. The J gene is TRBJ2-3, the V gene TRBV10-3, with D possibly being TRBD2 (7 bases). V was cut by 7 bases and J by 2 bases, with 13 bases left in between. This CDR3 region has 14 residues. Germline loops: CDR1 ENHRY, CDR2 SYGVKD.

This clonotype has only a few counts. The chain combines TRBV6-1 with TRBJ1-2; 7 bases line up with TRBD1. The CDR3 has 14 residues. CDR1 is MNHNS and CDR2 is SASEGT in the germline V gene. J lost 6 bases, V lost 6 bases, and 10 bases had no gene match. The CDR3 sequence is CASSWIDRADGYTF. CDR3 DNA: TGTGCCAGCAGCTGGATAGACAGGGCTGATGGCTACACCTTC.

V usage is TRBV6-2 or TRBV6-3 and J usage is TRBJ2-6; D is unresolved. This CDR3 is built from 18 residues. CDR1 is MNHEY and CDR2 is SVGEGT in the germline V gene. V lost 2 bases and J 3 bases, leaving 17 bases between the germline ends. Here the CDR3 reads CASSYVLGVVNGANVLTF. The CDR3 nucleotides read TGTGCCAGCAGTTACGTTCTGGGCGTCGTCAATGGGGCCAACGTCCTGACTTTC.

The rearrangement joins TRBV5-1 to TRBJ1-1; D gene ambiguous. Trimming stripped 5 bases from V and 0 bases from J, with 14 bases between. Germline-derived CDR1 and CDR2 are SGHRS and YFSETQ. The CDR3 is 15 residues long. CDR3 sequence reads: CASRKAADMNTEAFF. CDR3 coding DNA: TGCGCCAGCAGAAAGGCAGCAGATATGAACACTGAAGCTTTCTTT.

This clonotype was detected ten times or more. The chain recombines TRBV30 with TRBJ2-7; TRBD2 might be the D (5 bases). The CDR3 length is 13 residues. Germline V gene lookup returns CDR1 GTSNPN and CDR2 SVGIG (reference sequence). V gave up 4 bases and J gave up 0 bases, with 10 bases separating them. CDR3 sequence: CAWTGLASYEQYF. The CDR3 DNA reads TGTGCCTGGACCGGACTTGCCTCCTACGAGCAGTACTTC.

This chain links TRBV3-1 with TRBJ1-1, with D unclear. CDR1 is LGHDT, CDR2 YNNKEL, per germline (reference sequence). The CDR3 consists of 18 residues. V shed 4 bases and J shed 1 base, with 22 bases lying between them. The CDR3 bases are TGTGCCAGCAGCCTTCACGGACTGAATCACCCCAGGAACACTGAAGCTTTCTTT. Translating gives CASSLHGLNHPRNTEAFF.

This clonotype was seen repeatedly, ten times or more. The chain recombines TRBV20-1 with TRBJ2-7; TRBD2 aligns across 10 bases. The germline V gene encodes CDR1 DFQATT and CDR2 SNEGSKA (reference sequence). The V gene end was trimmed by 3 bases and the J gene end by 0 bases; junction bases not matched to a gene: 14. The CDR3 runs to 18 residues. CDR3 DNA: TGCAGTGCTAGCCACAGAGCGGGAGGGACTCTTAACTCCTACGAGCAGTACTTC. Encoded protein: CSASHRAGGTLNSYEQYF.

This clonotype came up a few times. The CDR3 sequence is CAISESWQAKGTDTQYF. The DNA for the CDR3 is TGTGCCATCAGTGAGTCGTGGCAGGCCAAGGGCACAGATACGCAGTATTTT. The chain carries TRBV10-3 and TRBJ2-3, with unresolved D. V was pared by 0 bases and J by 1 base, with 14 bases between. The CDR3 covers 17 residues. Germline CDR1 ENHRY, CDR2 SYGVKD.

This clonotype was found many times. This rearrangement joins TRBV20-1 to TRBJ2-7; possible D gene TRBD2, 5 bases. Trimming removed 5 bases from V and 2 bases from J, with 19 bases in between. CDR1 DFQATT and CDR2 SNEGSKA come from the germline V gene (reference sequence). The CDR3 runs 15 residues. The CDR3 is CSAGIAGIPTYEQYF. In DNA, the CDR3 is TGCAGTGCTGGCATCGCCGGGATCCCAACCTACGAGCAGTACTTC.

In the case of this clonotype: This clone may be a read error of a much larger clone one base away. The J gene is TRBJ2-7, the V gene TRBV28; D might be TRBD2 (6 bases). The CDR3 covers 14 residues. With 7 bases removed from V and 0 bases from J, the gap between germline ends came to 13 bases. Germline CDR1 and CDR2: MDHEN and SYDVKM. The CDR3 bases are TGTGCCAGCATCCGTGGGGGGAGCTCCTACGAGCAGTACTTC. Its protein is CASIRGGSSYEQYF.

About this clonotype: One end of the junction is discordant with germline, which a read error may explain. The chain's CDR3 is CASSKPGGRETQCF. Written as DNA, the CDR3 is TGTGCCAGCAGCAAACCGGGGGGGAGGGAGACCCAGTGCTTC. The chain employs TRBV12-3 or TRBV12-4 and TRBJ2-5; 8 bases map to TRBD2. The CDR3 sequence is 14 residues long.

The chain links TRBV4-1 to TRBJ2-2, with D maybe TRBD1 (6 bases). The V gene's germline CDR1 is MGHRA and CDR2 YSYEKL. V gave up 5 bases and J gave up 3 bases, with 16 bases separating them. The CDR3 has 16 amino acids. As DNA, the CDR3 is TGCGCCAGCAGCAGTTTCCACAGGGAGCACACCGGGGAGCTGTTTTTT. Translating it yields CASSSFHREHTGELFF.

This clonotype was counted at least ten times. The J gene is TRBJ1-2, the V gene TRBV10-3; TRBD1 agrees at 9 bases. The V gene end was trimmed by 10 bases and the J gene end by 0 bases; junction bases not matched to a gene: 9. Per germline, CDR1 ENHRY and CDR2 SYGVKD. The length of the CDR3 is 15 residues. DNA of the CDR3: TGTGCCAACTCCGGACAGGGGATCACTAACTATGGCTACACCTTC. Translated: CANSGQGITNYGYTF.

Concerning this clonotype itself: A much larger clone differs by one base, so this may be a read error. The CDR3 region has the DNA TGTGCCAGCGCGGGGAGAGCGAATGAAAAACTGTTTTTT. Translating it yields CASAGRANEKLFF. This sequence joins TRBV28 and TRBJ1-4; the D is unclear. The ends were cut back, 8 bases at V and 5 bases at J, with 12 bases in the middle. CDR1 and CDR2 (germline): MDHEN, SYDVKM. CDR3 length: 13 residues.

The table lists this clonotype with a few counts. The chain has TRBV24-1 and TRBJ2-1; 8 nucleotides match TRBD1. The CDR3 covers 12 residues. In germline, CDR1 is KGHDR, CDR2 SFDVKD. Germline trimming cut 5 bases from V and 12 bases from J; bases unmatched to any gene: 5. The CDR3 is CATSGTGTGQFF. The CDR3 DNA reads TGTGCCACCAGTGGCACCGGGACAGGGCAGTTCTTC.

This sequence joins TRBV7-9 and TRBJ1-1; TRBD1 agrees at 7 bases. The CDR3 covers 15 residues. The V gene end was trimmed by 6 bases and the J gene end by 1 base; junction bases not matched to a gene: 8. Germline-derived CDR1 and CDR2 are SEHNR and FQNEAQ (reference sequence). CDR3 loop: CASRYRDSKNTEAFF. Written as DNA, the CDR3 is TGTGCCAGCAGGTACCGGGACAGCAAGAACACTGAAGCTTTCTTT.

Only a few counts were recorded for this clonotype. The chain carries TRBV28 and TRBJ2-4; no definite D call. The CDR3 spans 15 residues. V dropped 6 bases and J dropped 0 bases, with 12 bases sitting between them. Germline V gene data show CDR1 as MDHEN and CDR2 as SYDVKM. The CDR3 DNA sequence: TGTGCCAGCAGCAGGCTTAGCCTAGCCAAAAACATTCAGTACTTC. Amino acid sequence: CASSRLSLAKNIQYF. The complete variable domain, with remaining parts taken from reference TRBV28 and TRBJ2-4, reads DVKVTQSSRYLVKRTGEKVFLECVQDMDHENMFWYRQDPGLGLRLIYFSYDVKMKEKGDIPEGYSVSREKKERFSLILESASTNQTSMYLCASSRLSLAKNIQYFGAGTRLSVL.

Many counts were recorded for this clonotype. The CDR3 bases are TGTGCCAGCAGCTCGTTGACAGGGTGGGGGGTCTACGAGCAGTACTTC. Its protein is CASSSLTGWGVYEQYF. The chain is built from TRBV11-2 and TRBJ2-7, with D perhaps matching TRBD1 (7 bases). The CDR3 totals 16 residues. Germline CDR1 SGHAT, CDR2 FQNNGV. Trimming removed 4 bases from V and 3 bases from J, with 19 bases in between.

In this sample, this clonotype turned up a few times. The chain has TRBV29-1 and TRBJ2-7; D might be TRBD1 or TRBD2, each matching 6 bases. The V end lost 4 bases, the J end lost 5 bases, and 9 bases lay between the germline ends. Germline CDR1 is SQVTM and CDR2 is ANQGSEA. The CDR3 spans 11 residues. In DNA, the CDR3 is TGCAGCGTTGGACGGGGGCACGAGCAGTACTTC. It is translated as CSVGRGHEQYF.

The V gene is TRBV6-2 or TRBV6-3, the J gene TRBJ2-7; no clear D gene. V gave up 2 bases and J gave up 0 bases, with 8 bases separating them. Per the germline V gene, CDR1 is MNHEY and CDR2 is SVGEGT. CDR3 length: 14 residues. The DNA of the CDR3 is TGTGCCAGCAGTTACATCGAGAGCTCCTACGAGCAGTACTTC. Its translation: CASSYIESSYEQYF.

This clonotype has only a few counts. A much more abundant neighbour one base away suggests this may be a read error. The chain has TRBV11-2 and TRBJ2-5, with 8 bases that match TRBD2. Germline CDR1 reads SGHAT; CDR2 reads FQNNGV. The length of the CDR3 is 13 residues. Trimming took 4 bases from V and 7 from J; bases not matched to a gene: 5. In DNA, the CDR3 is TGTGCCAGCAGCTCAGCGGGAGTGGGGACCCAGTACTTC. Its translation: CASSSAGVGTQYF.

The V gene is TRBV7-9, the J gene TRBJ2-2; D uncertain. The CDR3 totals 12 residues. Germline V gene data show CDR1 as SEHNR and CDR2 as FQNEAQ (reference sequence). V was clipped by 5 bases and J by 7 bases, with 8 bases between them. The CDR3 DNA follows: TGTGCCAGCAGCCATACTGGCGGGGAGCTGTTTTTT. This sequence encodes CASSHTGGELFF.

The rearrangement uses TRBV27 and TRBJ2-1, with TRBD2 identical over 11 bases. In germline, CDR1 is MNHEY, CDR2 SMNVEV (reference sequence). V lost 6 bases and J lost 6; bases outside the gene matches: 10. The CDR3 has 16 residues. The CDR3 protein is CASSPRRLAGRNEQFF. CDR3 nucleotide sequence: TGTGCCAGCAGCCCCCGCCGACTAGCGGGACGCAATGAGCAGTTCTTC.

The genes are TRBV11-3 and TRBJ2-2, with 12 bases aligning to TRBD2. Germline CDR1 is SGHNT and CDR2 is YENEEA. With V trimmed by 3 bases and J by 4 bases, 6 bases remained unmatched. This CDR3 is 17 amino acids long. CDR3 residues: CASSFVAGLAGTGELFF. In DNA form, the CDR3 reads TGTGCCAGCAGCTTTGTTGCGGGACTAGCGGGCACCGGGGAGCTGTTTTTT.